The rows below give T cell receptor beta chains drawn from one sample of a study of graft-versus-host responses after intestinal transplantation. These receptors have no identified antigens. Only in-frame clones appear in the TCRdb table, and some are missing; sequencing was by immunoSEQ multiplex PCR. The sample yields around 31,000 clones, about 79% seen once. The starting material was unstimulated CD8+ T cells sorted from spleen or lymph node cells, obtained before intestinal transplant. These receptors all stem from a human donor who received an intestinal transplant. The CDR3 runs from the conserved cysteine through the conserved F or W. Each record gives: D gene, V gene, clone size, J gene, CDR3 DNA, CDR3 protein. The D gene is left open where the match is weak. Clone size is stated in some rows and not others, as once, few, many or a class when expanded.

d_call: TRBD1
v_call: TRBV14
clone_size: .
j_call: TRBJ1-2
cdr3_nt: TGTGCCAGCAGCCTACAGGGGACCTATGGCTACACCTTC
cdr3_aa: CASSLQGTYGYTF

d_call: .
v_call: TRBV4-1
clone_size: once
j_call: TRBJ2-1
cdr3_nt: TGCGCCAGCAGCCAACCTAGCGATGAGCAGTTCTTC
cdr3_aa: CASSQPSDEQFF

d_call: TRBD1
v_call: TRBV11-3
clone_size: .
j_call: TRBJ2-2
cdr3_nt: TGTGCCAGCAGCCCCTCGTCTGGGACAGTGAACACCGGGGAGCTGTTTTTT
cdr3_aa: CASSPSSGTVNTGELFF

d_call: TRBD1
v_call: TRBV7-9
clone_size: .
j_call: TRBJ2-5
cdr3_nt: TGTGCCAGCAGCCCCCGGGACAGGGTACAAGAGACCCAGTACTTC
cdr3_aa: CASSPRDRVQETQYF

d_call: .
v_call: TRBV15
clone_size: .
j_call: TRBJ2-2
cdr3_nt: TGTGCCACCAGCAGGTCCAACGGGGAGCTGTTTTTT
cdr3_aa: CATSRSNGELFF

d_call: .
v_call: TRBV7-8
clone_size: .
j_call: TRBJ1-5
cdr3_nt: TGTGCCAGCAGCTTAGCGGGGGCAGTTCCCCAGCATTTT
cdr3_aa: CASSLAGAVPQHF

d_call: TRBD1
v_call: TRBV27
clone_size: .
j_call: TRBJ2-7
cdr3_nt: TGTGCCAGCAGTTTTGACAGGGGTTACGAGCAGTACTTC
cdr3_aa: CASSFDRGYEQYF

d_call: .
v_call: TRBV6-1
clone_size: .
j_call: TRBJ2-7
cdr3_nt: TGTGCCAGCAGTGTCCCCTTGGGCAGAGTCTCCTACGAGCAGTACTTC
cdr3_aa: CASSVPLGRVSYEQYF

d_call: .
v_call: TRBV5-4
clone_size: .
j_call: TRBJ1-6
cdr3_nt: TGTGCCAGCGGAGGGGATAATTCACCCCTCCACTTT
cdr3_aa: CASGGDNSPLHF

d_call: .
v_call: TRBV2
clone_size: .
j_call: TRBJ1-2
cdr3_nt: TGTGCCAGCAGTGAAGGAGTGTTTAACTATGGCTACACCTTC
cdr3_aa: CASSEGVFNYGYTF

d_call: TRBD1
v_call: TRBV27
clone_size: .
j_call: TRBJ2-1
cdr3_nt: TGTGCCAGCAGCCCAATCGCCCCGGGACAGGGAGGTGGTGAGCAGTTCTTC
cdr3_aa: CASSPIAPGQGGGEQFF

d_call: .
v_call: TRBV15
clone_size: .
j_call: TRBJ1-4
cdr3_nt: TGTGCCACCAGCAGAGATTCCCCCGGAAAGAGGGAAAAACTGTTTTTT
cdr3_aa: CATSRDSPGKREKLFF

d_call: TRBD2
v_call: TRBV5-4
clone_size: .
j_call: TRBJ2-1
cdr3_nt: TGTGCCAGCAGCTTGGAAAGACTAGCAAGGGACAATGAGCAGTTCTTC
cdr3_aa: CASSLERLARDNEQFF

d_call: TRBD1
v_call: TRBV2
clone_size: few
j_call: TRBJ2-7
cdr3_nt: TGTGCCAGCAGTGAATTGGGACAGGGCCCCTACGAGCAGTACTTC
cdr3_aa: CASSELGQGPYEQYF

d_call: TRBD2
v_call: TRBV27
clone_size: .
j_call: TRBJ2-7
cdr3_nt: TGTGCCAGCAGTTACAGTTGGGGAGGGGAGCAGTACTTC
cdr3_aa: CASSYSWGGEQYF

d_call: TRBD1
v_call: TRBV7-9
clone_size: once
j_call: TRBJ2-7
cdr3_nt: TGTGCCAGCAGCTTAAATGGGACAGGGTCCATACCTAGCTACGAGCAGTACTTC
cdr3_aa: CASSLNGTGSIPSYEQYF

d_call: .
v_call: TRBV10-2
clone_size: .
j_call: TRBJ1-1
cdr3_nt: TGCGCCAGCAGGACTCAATGGGACACTGAAGCTTTCTTT
cdr3_aa: CASRTQWDTEAFF

d_call: TRBD2
v_call: TRBV9
clone_size: .
j_call: TRBJ2-5
cdr3_nt: TGTGCCAGCAGCCCGGGACTAGCATTCCAAGAGACCCAGTACTTC
cdr3_aa: CASSPGLAFQETQYF

d_call: .
v_call: TRBV29-1
clone_size: few
j_call: TRBJ1-5
cdr3_nt: TGCAGCGTTGAATCGCAGGCCAATCAGCCCCAGCATTTT
cdr3_aa: CSVESQANQPQHF

d_call: TRBD1
v_call: TRBV13
clone_size: .
j_call: TRBJ2-7
cdr3_nt: TGTGCCAGCAGCTTGGGACAGGTATCCTACGAGCAGTACTTC
cdr3_aa: CASSLGQVSYEQYF

d_call: TRBD1
v_call: TRBV11-3
clone_size: .
j_call: TRBJ2-7
cdr3_nt: TGTGCCAGCATCGAGGGAGGGGACAGGGCCTCCTACGAGCAGTACTTC
cdr3_aa: CASIEGGDRASYEQYF

d_call: .
v_call: TRBV2
clone_size: .
j_call: TRBJ2-5
cdr3_nt: TGTGCCAGCAGTGGATGGCAGGAGACCCAGTACTTC
cdr3_aa: CASSGWQETQYF

d_call: TRBD2
v_call: TRBV28
clone_size: .
j_call: TRBJ2-2
cdr3_nt: TGTGCCAGCAGCTCGGAGCGGGAGAACACCGGGGAGCTGTTTTTT
cdr3_aa: CASSSERENTGELFF

d_call: TRBD1
v_call: TRBV9
clone_size: once
j_call: TRBJ2-7
cdr3_nt: TGTGCCAGCAGCTCCCGGGACAGGGGATACGAGCAGTACTTC
cdr3_aa: CASSSRDRGYEQYF

d_call: .
v_call: TRBV19
clone_size: .
j_call: TRBJ2-1
cdr3_nt: TGTGCCAGTAGTATGGCGGGACTGTCTTACAATGAGCAGTTCTTC
cdr3_aa: CASSMAGLSYNEQFF

d_call: .
v_call: TRBV27
clone_size: .
j_call: TRBJ2-7
cdr3_nt: TGTGCCAGCAGTCCCCCTTGGGCCGGGGGATCCTACGAGCAGTACTTC
cdr3_aa: CASSPPWAGGSYEQYF

d_call: .
v_call: TRBV4-2
clone_size: .
j_call: TRBJ2-7
cdr3_nt: TGTGCCAGCAGCCACGGTAGACTAGTCTCCTACGAGCAGTACTTC
cdr3_aa: CASSHGRLVSYEQYF

d_call: .
v_call: TRBV6-6
clone_size: .
j_call: TRBJ1-5
cdr3_nt: TGTGCCAGCAATCAGAATAGCAATCAGCCCCAGCATTTT
cdr3_aa: CASNQNSNQPQHF

d_call: .
v_call: TRBV10-3
clone_size: .
j_call: TRBJ2-5
cdr3_nt: TGTGCCATCAGTGAGTCGGGCCCGGCACAGGTACAAGAGACCCAGTACTTC
cdr3_aa: CAISESGPAQVQETQYF

d_call: .
v_call: TRBV27
clone_size: .
j_call: TRBJ2-7
cdr3_nt: TGTGCCAGCAGTTTAGCGGGACCGAGCTCCTACGAGCAGTACTTC
cdr3_aa: CASSLAGPSSYEQYF

d_call: .
v_call: TRBV7-8
clone_size: .
j_call: TRBJ2-5
cdr3_nt: TGTGCCAGCAGCCCCCCCGAGGAGGAGCGGACCCAGTACTTC
cdr3_aa: CASSPPEEERTQYF

d_call: .
v_call: TRBV7-9
clone_size: .
j_call: TRBJ1-1
cdr3_nt: TGTGCCAGCAGCGTAGACCCTCGGGTGAACACTGAAGCTTTCTTT
cdr3_aa: CASSVDPRVNTEAFF

d_call: .
v_call: TRBV5-1
clone_size: once
j_call: TRBJ2-4
cdr3_nt: TGCGCCAGCAGCTTGGTCTGGCCCTCGGGAGACATTCAGTACTTC
cdr3_aa: CASSLVWPSGDIQYF

d_call: TRBD1
v_call: TRBV18
clone_size: .
j_call: TRBJ2-7
cdr3_nt: TGTGCCAGCTCATGGGGACAGTTCTACGAGCAGTACTTC
cdr3_aa: CASSWGQFYEQYF

d_call: TRBD1
v_call: TRBV2
clone_size: .
j_call: TRBJ2-7
cdr3_nt: TGTGCCAGCACTGGGACAGGGATTTCCTACGAGCAGTACTTC
cdr3_aa: CASTGTGISYEQYF

d_call: .
v_call: TRBV12-5
clone_size: .
j_call: TRBJ1-1
cdr3_nt: TGTGCTAGTGGTTTGGATTCGGGCTTACTAAGCGGGACTGAAGCTTTCTTT
cdr3_aa: CASGLDSGLLSGTEAFF

d_call: .
v_call: TRBV7-3
clone_size: .
j_call: TRBJ2-1
cdr3_nt: TGTGCCAGCAGCTTAAGTCCGGGGAATGAGCAGTTCTTC
cdr3_aa: CASSLSPGNEQFF

d_call: TRBD1
v_call: TRBV5-1
clone_size: .
j_call: TRBJ2-5
cdr3_nt: TGCGCCAGCAGCTTGGTGACAGGGCCGGAAGCCCAGTACTTC
cdr3_aa: CASSLVTGPEAQYF

d_call: TRBD2
v_call: TRBV29-1
clone_size: .
j_call: TRBJ2-7
cdr3_nt: TGCAGCGTTGCCACAGACCGGACTAGCGGGAGCTACGAGCAGTACTTC
cdr3_aa: CSVATDRTSGSYEQYF

d_call: .
v_call: TRBV7-9
clone_size: .
j_call: TRBJ2-7
cdr3_nt: TGTGCCAGCAGCTTAGAGGACAAGGTGGGCGAGCAGTACTTC
cdr3_aa: CASSLEDKVGEQYF

d_call: .
v_call: TRBV19
clone_size: .
j_call: TRBJ2-1
cdr3_nt: TGTGCCAGTAGTGCTGGACTCCCAGGGGATTCCTACAATGAGCAGTTCTTC
cdr3_aa: CASSAGLPGDSYNEQFF

d_call: .
v_call: TRBV27
clone_size: .
j_call: TRBJ2-7
cdr3_nt: TGTGCCAGCATGGGACATTCGATATACGAGCAGTACTTC
cdr3_aa: CASMGHSIYEQYF

d_call: TRBD2
v_call: TRBV4-2
clone_size: .
j_call: TRBJ2-5
cdr3_nt: TGTGCCAGCAGCCCCGGTCTAGCGGGAAATCAAGAGACCCAGTACTTC
cdr3_aa: CASSPGLAGNQETQYF

d_call: .
v_call: TRBV27
clone_size: .
j_call: TRBJ2-3
cdr3_nt: TGTGCCAGCAGTTCCCCTAGAGTCTCTAGCACAGATACGCAGTATTTT
cdr3_aa: CASSSPRVSSTDTQYF

d_call: TRBD1
v_call: TRBV7-6
clone_size: .
j_call: TRBJ2-1
cdr3_nt: TGTGCCAGCAGCTTAGGGACAGGGGGCAATGAGCAGTTCTTC
cdr3_aa: CASSLGTGGNEQFF

d_call: .
v_call: TRBV30
clone_size: few
j_call: TRBJ2-2
cdr3_nt: TGTGCCTGGTCGCTAGGAATAGGGGCCGGGGAGCTGTTTTTT
cdr3_aa: CAWSLGIGAGELFF

d_call: .
v_call: TRBV7-3
clone_size: .
j_call: TRBJ2-3
cdr3_nt: TGTGCCAGCAGCAAAATTGGGGGCGGAGATACGCAGTATTTT
cdr3_aa: CASSKIGGGDTQYF

d_call: TRBD2
v_call: TRBV9
clone_size: .
j_call: TRBJ2-1
cdr3_nt: TGTGCCAGCAGCCGGCGGGGGGGCTCGTACAATGAGCAGTTCTTC
cdr3_aa: CASSRRGGSYNEQFF